This is a list of T cell receptor beta chains from one sample in a study of blood T cell repertoires in COVID-19. Profiled with immunoSEQ multiplex PCR; TCRdb holds only in-frame clones, not every one. The sample has about 150,000 clones, just under 85% seen once; the top ten hold 3%. Source material: peripheral blood. The source is a woman aged 80 or over with acute or convalescent COVID-19. Both conserved end residues are part of each CDR3. Fields, in order: CDR3 length, V gene, J gene, clone size, D gene, CDR3 protein, CDR3 DNA. D genes are given only for firm matches. The size field is filled for only some rows; it gives once, few, many or a size class.

15	TRBV2	TRBJ1-1	once	TRBD1	CASSPEGQGLPEAFF	TGTGCCAGCAGTCCCGAGGGACAGGGGTTACCTGAAGCTTTCTTT
12	TRBV9	TRBJ2-5	-	-	CASSPSQETQYF	TGTGCCAGCAGCCCCTCGCAAGAGACCCAGTACTTC
18	TRBV18	TRBJ1-2	-	-	CASSPYSTGQLLNYGYTF	TGTGCCAGCTCACCATATTCGACAGGCCAACTACTCAACTATGGCTACACCTTC
13	TRBV2	TRBJ2-7	-	TRBD1	CASSGQGDNEQYF	TGTGCCAGCAGTGGGCAGGGGGACAACGAGCAGTACTTC
15	TRBV7-8	TRBJ2-7	-	-	CASSLWAGASYEQYF	TGTGCCAGCAGCTTATGGGCGGGGGCCTCCTACGAGCAGTACTTC
12	TRBV10-3	TRBJ1-2	-	-	CAIGTGNYGYTF	TGTGCCATCGGAACGGGGAACTATGGCTACACCTTC
14	TRBV11-2	TRBJ1-2	-	-	CASSLHLPGSGYTF	TGTGCCAGCAGCTTACATTTACCCGGGTCTGGCTACACCTTC
14	TRBV27	TRBJ1-2	-	-	CASAVGGRNYGYTF	TGTGCCAGCGCCGTGGGCGGGCGTAACTATGGCTACACCTTC
16	TRBV18	TRBJ1-1	-	-	CASSPPTAGRNTEAFF	TGTGCCAGCTCACCACCGACAGCCGGACGAAACACTGAAGCTTTCTTT
15	TRBV5-4	TRBJ2-7	-	TRBD1	CASSSNRDRRNEQYF	TGTGCCAGCAGCTCAAACCGGGACAGACGGAACGAGCAGTACTTC
16	TRBV7-2	TRBJ2-3	-	-	CASSLGPGGGTDTQYF	TGTGCCAGCAGCCTGGGACCGGGGGGCGGGACAGATACGCAGTATTTT
15	TRBV5-1	TRBJ2-7	-	TRBD2	CASSPTSGGPYEQYF	TGCGCCAGCAGCCCGACTAGCGGGGGGCCGTACGAGCAGTACTTC
14	TRBV19	TRBJ2-7	-	-	CASSNGLIADEQYF	TGTGCCAGTAGTAATGGGTTGATCGCGGACGAGCAGTACTTC
17	TRBV7-2	TRBJ2-2	-	-	CASSSPPGQGLTGELFF	TGTGCCAGCAGCTCGCCGCCCGGACAGGGACTAACCGGGGAGCTGTTTTTT
15	TRBV18	TRBJ2-2	-	-	CASSLTSQGTGELFF	TGTGCCAGCTCACTAACATCCCAGGGGACCGGGGAGCTGTTTTTT
15	TRBV5-4	TRBJ1-2	-	-	CASSRGAERRDGYTF	TGTGCCAGCAGCCGGGGCGCGGAAAGGAGGGATGGCTACACCTTC
13	TRBV6-2/TRBV6-3	TRBJ2-5	once	-	CASSPTTEETQYF	TGTGCCAGCAGTCCAACGACAGAAGAGACCCAGTACTTC
14	TRBV18	TRBJ1-1	-	-	CASSPEHQNTEAFF	TGTGCCAGCTCACCAGAACACCAGAACACTGAAGCTTTCTTT
18	TRBV5-4	TRBJ1-6	few	TRBD1	CASSLATDRALSNSPLHF	TGTGCCAGCAGCCTTGCTACGGACAGGGCTCTCTCTAATTCACCCCTCCACTTT
17	TRBV3-1/TRBV3-2	TRBJ2-5	-	TRBD2	CASSPIGLAVSGETQYF	TGTGCCAGCAGCCCAATTGGACTAGCGGTTTCGGGAGAGACCCAGTACTTC
14	TRBV7-3	TRBJ2-7	-	TRBD2	CASGRGGPSYEQYF	TGTGCCAGCGGTCGCGGGGGGCCCTCCTACGAGCAGTACTTC
15	TRBV7-2	TRBJ1-5	few	TRBD1	CASSIRTGQNQPQHF	TGTGCCAGCAGCATCCGGACAGGGCAAAATCAGCCCCAGCATTTT
12	TRBV7-9	TRBJ2-7	-	TRBD1	CASRGQSYEQYF	TGTGCCTCGAGGGGGCAATCCTACGAGCAGTACTTC
14	TRBV2	TRBJ1-1	-	-	CASSVEGRNTEAFF	TGTGCCAGCAGTGTGGAGGGAAGGAACACTGAAGCTTTCTTT
15	TRBV2	TRBJ1-1	-	-	CASLSPPLGQPEAFF	TGTGCCAGCCTCTCCCCCCCCCTAGGACAGCCTGAAGCTTTCTTT
16	TRBV30	TRBJ1-1	few	-	CAWTPSSLISGTEAFF	TGTGCCTGGACCCCGAGTAGCCTCATCTCGGGCACTGAAGCTTTCTTT
14	TRBV6-5	TRBJ1-2	-	TRBD1	CASTRPGQGYGYTF	TGTGCCAGCACTAGACCGGGACAGGGGTACGGCTACACCTTC
13	TRBV7-3	TRBJ1-1	-	-	CASRRQANTEAFF	TGTGCCAGCAGACGGCAGGCAAACACTGAAGCTTTCTTT
13	TRBV10-3	TRBJ1-2	-	TRBD1	CATATGGNYGYTF	TGTGCCACTGCGACAGGGGGGAATTATGGCTACACCTTC
14	TRBV5-4	TRBJ2-7	-	TRBD1	CASSLDRASYEQYF	TGTGCCAGCAGCTTAGACAGGGCTTCCTACGAGCAGTACTTC
12	TRBV5-6	TRBJ1-1	few	-	CASSLSNTEAFF	TGTGCCAGCAGCTTATCAAACACTGAAGCTTTCTTT
15	TRBV4-3	TRBJ2-7	-	TRBD1	CASSPGTAEDYEQYF	TGCGCCAGCAGCCCAGGGACAGCAGAGGACTACGAGCAGTACTTC
13	TRBV5-6	TRBJ1-1	-	TRBD1	CASSLGGQARAFF	TGTGCCAGCAGCTTGGGGGGACAGGCGCGAGCTTTCTTT
17	TRBV6-2/TRBV6-3	TRBJ1-6	once	-	CASSHATTAAYNSPLHF	TGTGCCAGCAGTCACGCTACGACAGCAGCCTATAATTCACCCCTCCACTTT
14	TRBV5-1	TRBJ2-2	-	-	CASGLGMNTGELFF	TGCGCCAGCGGGCTCGGGATGAACACCGGGGAGCTGTTTTTT
15	TRBV18	TRBJ2-7	-	-	CASSSEGVSSYEQYF	TGTGCCAGCTCATCCGAAGGGGTAAGCTCCTACGAGCAGTACTTC
13	TRBV12-3/TRBV12-4	TRBJ1-3	-	-	CASRITGLDTIYF	TGTGCCAGCAGAATTACAGGGTTGGACACCATATATTTT
15	TRBV9	TRBJ2-2	-	TRBD1	CASSVDVTGYTELFF	TGTGCCAGCAGCGTAGACGTGACAGGGTATACGGAGCTGTTTTTT
15	TRBV9	TRBJ1-5	-	-	CASSSGVNSNQPQHF	TGTGCCAGCAGCTCGGGGGTAAATAGCAATCAGCCCCAGCATTTT
15	TRBV19	TRBJ2-5	-	-	CASSIVGHGQETQYF	TGTGCCAGTAGTATAGTTGGACACGGCCAAGAGACCCAGTACTTC
14	TRBV5-4	TRBJ2-5	-	-	CASSIRGAQETQYF	TGTGCCAGCAGCATCCGGGGGGCCCAAGAGACCCAGTACTTC
12	TRBV7-9	TRBJ1-2	few	-	CASSVTEDGYTF	TGTGCCAGCAGCGTGACAGAGGATGGCTACACCTTC
13	TRBV19	TRBJ2-5	-	TRBD1	CASSRTGGRTQYF	TGTGCCAGTAGTCGGACAGGGGGCAGGACCCAGTACTTC
16	TRBV19	TRBJ2-1	-	TRBD2	CASKPPGLAAYNEQFF	TGTGCCAGTAAGCCACCGGGACTAGCGGCTTACAATGAGCAGTTCTTC
14	TRBV6-5	TRBJ2-1	-	-	CASSYDRSYNEQFF	TGTGCCAGCAGTTACGACAGGAGCTACAATGAGCAGTTCTTC
14	TRBV6-5	TRBJ1-6	-	TRBD1	CASSYGQGGSPLHF	TGTGCCAGCAGTTATGGGCAGGGGGGTTCACCCCTCCACTTT
16	TRBV5-4	TRBJ1-6	-	-	CASSLATRSYNSPLHF	TGTGCCAGCAGCCTAGCCACAAGGTCCTATAATTCACCCCTCCACTTT
14	TRBV6-5	TRBJ2-7	once	TRBD1	CASSSRDRVYEQYF	TGTGCCAGCAGTAGCCGGGACAGGGTCTACGAGCAGTACTTC
12	TRBV2	TRBJ2-3	-	-	CASSEVADTQYF	TGTGCCAGCAGTGAAGTAGCAGATACGCAGTATTTT
14	TRBV6-2/TRBV6-3	TRBJ1-2	-	TRBD1	CASSSGTANYGYTF	TGTGCCAGCAGTTCCGGGACAGCTAACTATGGCTACACCTTC
17	TRBV25-1	TRBJ2-6	-	-	CASSLAGDHSGANVLTF	TGTGCCAGCAGTTTGGCAGGCGATCACTCTGGGGCCAACGTCCTGACTTTC
13	TRBV29-1	TRBJ1-1	-	-	CSLRASLDTEAFF	TGCAGCCTCAGGGCTTCCCTGGACACTGAAGCTTTCTTT
14	TRBV11-2	TRBJ1-4	-	-	CASRRTADGEKLFF	TGTGCCAGTCGTAGGACAGCCGACGGGGAAAAACTGTTTTTT
16	TRBV7-6	TRBJ1-6	-	-	CASSLVAPGDNSPLHF	TGTGCCAGCAGCTTAGTGGCACCGGGGGATAATTCACCCCTCCACTTT
14	TRBV19	TRBJ1-6	-	TRBD1	CASTKGTGESPLHF	TGTGCCAGTACCAAGGGGACAGGGGAATCACCCCTCCACTTT